These 22 T cell receptor beta chains share one sample of origin, sequenced in a study of blood T cell repertoires in COVID-19. The data were produced by immunoSEQ multiplex PCR, yet TCRdb's version contains in-frame clones alone and is incomplete. The profile shows some 200,000 clones, around 90% of them singletons. Material: peripheral blood. The receptors originated from a man aged 30 to 45 with acute or convalescent COVID-19.

In its sample, this clone was seen once. The J gene is TRBJ1-2, the V gene TRBV18; 9 bases align to TRBD1. Germline V lookup: CDR1 KGHSH, CDR2 LQKENI. This CDR3 is 15 amino acids long. Trimming took 3 bases from V and 8 from J; bases not matched to a gene: 10. CDR3 sequence (DNA): TGTGCCAGCTCACCCCGTCGGACAGGGGAACCAGGCTACACCTTC. Its translation is CASSPRRTGEPGYTF.

This rearrangement joins TRBV6-5 to TRBJ2-1, with 13 positions matching TRBD2. The CDR3 is 15 amino acids. CDR1 MNHEY and CDR2 SVGAGI come from the germline V gene. J was trimmed by 8 bases and V by 5 bases; bases with no gene match: 6. The CDR3 coding sequence is TGTGCCAGCAGTCTGACTAGCGGGGGGCGTGATGAGCAGTTCTTC. Encoded protein: CASSLTSGGRDEQFF.

The sample holds one count of this clone. The chain has TRBV28 and TRBJ2-5; possible D gene TRBD2, 5 bases. Trimming removed 8 bases at V and 4 bases at J, with 14 bases between. CDR1 MDHEN and CDR2 SYDVKM come from the germline V gene. The CDR3 has 13 residues. As DNA, the CDR3 is TGTGCCAGCCCGTATTTCGAGGGAGAGACCCAGTACTTC. Translation gives CASPYFEGETQYF. Full variable domain (outside the CDR3, taken from reference TRBV28 and TRBJ2-5): DVKVTQSSRYLVKRTGEKVFLECVQDMDHENMFWYRQDPGLGLRLIYFSYDVKMKEKGDIPEGYSVSREKKERFSLILESASTNQTSMYLCASPYFEGETQYFGPGTRLLVL.

The chain uses TRBV7-8 and TRBJ1-1, with 7 bases matching TRBD1. The CDR3 contains 14 residues. The V and J ends lost 3 bases and 1 base, in that order; junction bases with no gene match: 2. Germline V lookup: CDR1 SGHVS, CDR2 FQNEAQ. Here the CDR3 reads CASSLGQRNTEAFF. CDR3 nucleotides: TGTGCCAGCAGCTTGGGACAGCGGAACACTGAAGCTTTCTTT.

The V and J genes are TRBV10-3 and TRBJ2-7; D possibly corresponds to TRBD2 (6 bases). V dropped 3 bases and J dropped 1 base, with 13 bases sitting between them. Germline lookup yields CDR1 ENHRY and CDR2 SYGVKD. The CDR3 loop spans 15 amino acids. As DNA, the CDR3 is TGTGCCATCAGTGATATGGAGGGGAGATCCTACGAGCAGTACTTC. The encoded protein is CAISDMEGRSYEQYF.

The chain recombines TRBV19 with TRBJ1-2; D perhaps matches TRBD1 (6 bases). Trimming shortened V by 5 bases and J by 4 bases, and 23 bases separated the two germline ends. The CDR3 length is 17 residues. Germline V gene data show CDR1 as LNHDA and CDR2 as SQIVND (reference sequence). The CDR3, as DNA: TGTGCCAGTAGTTCCTACCGGGACATCCTGACTGGCTATGGCTACACCTTC. It is translated as CASSSYRDILTGYGYTF.

The rearrangement joins TRBV11-1 to TRBJ2-7; D is unclear. CDR1 is SGHAT, CDR2 FQDESV, per germline (reference sequence). The CDR3 sequence is 13 residues long. Trimming shortened V by 1 base and J by 2 bases, and 6 bases separated the two germline ends. CDR3 loop: CASSLGPAYEQYF. The CDR3 nucleotides are TGTGCCAGCAGCTTAGGGCCAGCCTACGAGCAGTACTTC.

This clone was counted a single time. The V call is TRBV2, the J call TRBJ1-2; TRBD1 aligns across 9 bases. The CDR3 spans 13 residues. Per germline, CDR1 SNHLY and CDR2 FYNNEI. V lost 5 bases, J lost 8 bases, and 6 bases stayed unmatched. The CDR3 DNA reads TGTGCCAGCAGTTATGGACAGGGGTACGGCTACACCTTC. Its protein is CASSYGQGYGYTF.

Worth noting for this clone: The same CDR3 can be traced to other DNA sequences in this sample. V gene TRBV19 combines with J gene TRBJ2-7, with D maybe TRBD1 (6 bases). V lost 5 bases and J 4 bases, leaving 12 bases between the germline ends. The length of the CDR3 is 13 residues. Germline values: CDR1 LNHDA, CDR2 SQIVND (reference sequence). The DNA of the CDR3 is TGTGCCAGTAGTCCCGGACAGACATACGAGCAGTACTTC. Protein sequence: CASSPGQTYEQYF.

The rearrangement uses TRBV7-9 and TRBJ2-7; perhaps TRBD2 as D (6 bases). CDR1 and CDR2 (germline): SEHNR, FQNEAQ (reference sequence). This CDR3 contains 14 residues. The V end lost 1 base, the J end lost 1 base, and 8 bases lay between the germline ends. The CDR3 spells CASSLVAASYEQYF. As DNA, the CDR3 is TGTGCCAGCAGCTTAGTAGCGGCATCCTACGAGCAGTACTTC.

This chain links TRBV6-1 with TRBJ2-7; D may be TRBD1 (6 bases). The CDR3 length is 15 residues. With 1 base removed from V and 4 bases from J, the gap between germline ends came to 14 bases. CDR1 is MNHNS, CDR2 SASEGT, per germline. The CDR3 protein is CASSEEWGQKYEQYF. For the CDR3, the DNA is TGTGCCAGCAGTGAAGAGTGGGGACAAAAGTACGAGCAGTACTTC.

V gene TRBV19 combines with J gene TRBJ1-5; D is perhaps TRBD1 (5 bases). CDR3 length: 15 residues. Germline CDR1 LNHDA, CDR2 SQIVND (reference sequence). Trimming took 5 bases from V and 3 from J, leaving 14 bases between them. The CDR3 spells CASSESAGPNQPQHF. The CDR3, as DNA: TGTGCCAGTAGTGAGTCAGCGGGGCCCAATCAGCCCCAGCATTTT. The full variable domain, completed using reference TRBV19 and TRBJ1-5, is DGGITQSPKYLFRKEGQNVTLSCEQNLNHDAMYWYRQDPGQGLRLIYYSQIVNDFQKGDIAEGYSVSREKKESFPLTVTSAQKNPTAFYLCASSESAGPNQPQHFGDGTRLSIL.

CDR3 region: CATSDGVQVNQPQHF. The CDR3 bases are TGTGCCACCAGTGATGGCGTACAGGTGAATCAGCCCCAGCATTTT. This chain joins TRBV24-1 and TRBJ1-5, with D possibly being TRBD1 (5 bases). CDR3 length equals 15 residues. The germline V gene encodes CDR1 KGHDR and CDR2 SFDVKD. Trimming stripped 3 bases from V and 4 bases from J, with 12 bases between.

The gene calls are TRBV6-1 and TRBJ2-7; 7 nucleotides align to TRBD1. V lost 2 bases and J lost 4; bases outside the gene matches: 5. The CDR3 spans 14 residues. Germline CDR1 is MNHNS and CDR2 is SASEGT. The CDR3 loop reads CASSESQGDYEQYF. CDR3 nucleotides: TGTGCCAGCAGTGAATCCCAGGGGGATTACGAGCAGTACTTC.

The rearrangement joins TRBV12-3 or TRBV12-4 to TRBJ1-6; TRBD1 matches at 10 bases. V gave up 7 bases and J gave up 12 bases; unmatched junction bases: 6. The CDR3 extends over 13 amino acids. The CDR3 DNA reads as TGTGCCAGCACCCCCGACAGGGGGCAACCCCTCCACTTT. Translated: CASTPDRGQPLHF.

This clone was seen more than once but under ten times. Here the CDR3 reads CASSQARQVRTDTQYF. The CDR3 DNA reads TGTGCCAGCAGCCAAGCTCGACAGGTCCGCACAGATACGCAGTATTTT. The chain carries TRBV3-1 (or the pseudogene TRBV3-2) and TRBJ2-3; a possible D gene is TRBD1 (6 bases). Germline V gene sequence: CDR1 LGHDT, CDR2 YNNKEL (reference sequence). This CDR3 has 16 amino acids. Trimming stripped 1 base from V and 1 base from J, with 12 bases between.

The chain employs TRBV5-1 and TRBJ2-7; possible D gene TRBD2, 6 bases. The CDR3 spans 15 residues. With 2 bases removed from V and 0 bases from J, the gap between germline ends came to 12 bases. The V gene's germline CDR1 is SGHRS and CDR2 YFSETQ. CDR3 protein: CASSFFGGVSYEQYF. CDR3 bases: TGCGCCAGCAGCTTTTTCGGGGGTGTCTCCTACGAGCAGTACTTC.

The CDR3 sequence: CASSHPQVGRANEQYF. Here the CDR3 DNA reads TGCGCCAGCAGCCACCCCCAGGTGGGCAGGGCAAACGAGCAGTACTTC. The chain recombines TRBV4-1 with TRBJ2-7, with a possible D match to TRBD1 (5 bases). Trimming removed 3 bases from V and 5 bases from J, with 20 bases in between. The CDR3 covers 16 residues. Germline V gives CDR1 MGHRA, CDR2 YSYEKL.

The chain employs TRBV5-5 and TRBJ1-6, with D perhaps matching TRBD1 (5 bases). Germline CDR1 reads SGHKS; CDR2 reads YYEKEE (reference sequence). The CDR3 runs 15 residues. Deletions cut 4 bases from V and 6 bases from J, with 14 bases between. As DNA, the CDR3 is TGTGCCAGCAGCCGGGGGACGGCCCTTAATTCACCCCTCCACTTT. This encodes CASSRGTALNSPLHF.

The V call is TRBV4-1, the J call TRBJ1-3, with D maybe TRBD1 (6 bases). The V and J ends lost 3 bases and 0 bases respectively, with 12 bases between them. This CDR3 contains 16 residues. CDR1 is MGHRA and CDR2 is YSYEKL in the germline V gene. This CDR3 reads CASSQDDRLSGNTIYF. The CDR3, as DNA: TGCGCCAGCAGCCAGGACGACAGGCTCTCTGGAAACACCATATATTTT.

The CDR3 nucleotides read TGCAGCGTTGAGGGACAGGGGGAAGGCTACACCTTC. It specifies CSVEGQGEGYTF. The chain recombines TRBV29-1 with TRBJ1-2, with TRBD1 matching 11 bases. Trimming took 3 bases from V and 8 from J; bases not matched to a gene: 2. The CDR3 is 12 amino acids. Germline CDR1 and CDR2: SQVTM and ANQGSEA.

The chain joins TRBV7-3 to TRBJ2-3; the match to TRBD2 covers 8 bases. V trimming: 4 bases; J trimming: 0 bases; junction bases outside the gene matches: 3. The CDR3 length is 15 residues. Looked up from germline, CDR1 is SGHTA and CDR2 is FQGTGA. The CDR3, as DNA: TGTGCCAGCAGCTATACTAGCGGAAGCACAGATACGCAGTATTTT. Translation: CASSYTSGSTDTQYF.